Listed here is a single TCR beta chain. The CDR3 runs 14 residues. In germline, CDR1 is MDHEN, CDR2 SYDVKM. The V gene end was trimmed by 5 bases and the J gene end by 4 bases; junction bases not matched to a gene: 7. Repertoires were generated with immunoSEQ multiplex PCR, while TCRdb's copy carries only in-frame clones and drops some. Of under 500,000 clones listed, approximately 90% are singletons. These data come from a study of blood T cell repertoires in COVID-19. About the research overall: The analysed material was cDNA or gDNA that came from T cells, B-cell-depleted T cells, or PBMCs.

The chain has TRBV28 and TRBJ1-2; TRBD1 agrees at 7 bases. The origin of this receptor is a woman younger than 45 with acute or convalescent COVID-19. Sequencing was carried out using peripheral blood. The CDR3 is CASSPPDRVYGYTF. CDR3 nucleotide sequence: TGTGCCAGCAGTCCGCCCGACAGGGTCTATGGCTACACCTTC.